Listed here are 9 T cell receptor beta chains from one sample, sequenced in a study of CD8 T cells in Susac syndrome. cDNA came from about 0.5 to 1 ug RNA primed by random hexamers. TCRdb analysed the immunoSEQ multiplex PCR reads with MiXCR anew, one entry per CDR3 protein. The table lists about 200,000 distinct CDR3 sequences, about 95% of them singletons. The sample taken for sequencing was CD4+ T cells from PBMCs. These receptors all stem from a human donor with multiple sclerosis.

This clonotype occurred once. V usage is TRBV14 and J usage is TRBJ2-3; D uncertain. This CDR3 contains 14 residues. Germline CDR1 SGHDN, CDR2 FVKESK. The V end was cut by 0 bases, the J end by 4 bases, with 8 bases between. CDR3 amino acids: CASSQDLSPDTQYF. The CDR3 DNA reads TGTGCCAGCAGCCAAGATCTGTCTCCAGATACGCAGTATTTT.

This chain uses TRBV2 with TRBJ1-1, with a weak D call TRBD1 (5 bases). Germline lookup yields CDR1 SNHLY and CDR2 FYNNEI. The CDR3 sequence is 15 residues long. Trimming pared 1 base from V and 5 bases from J, leaving 14 bases between. CDR3 sequence reads: CASSEGARGRTEAFF. The CDR3 region has the DNA TGTGCCAGCAGTGAAGGGGCCCGGGGGAGGACTGAAGCTTTCTTT.

The J gene is TRBJ2-3, the V gene TRBV5-1, with D unresolved. The CDR3 covers 14 residues. Germline V gene lookup returns CDR1 SGHRS and CDR2 YFSETQ. V lost 4 bases and J lost 2, with 11 bases in between. For the CDR3, the DNA is TGCGCCAGCAGCGCGGCTAGTCCCACAGATACGCAGTATTTT. Translated: CASSAASPTDTQYF.

This chain links TRBV25-1 with TRBJ1-1; D gene ambiguous. Trimming took off 3 bases at V and 10 bases at J, with 9 bases between the two ends. CDR3 length: 11 residues. CDR1 MGHDK and CDR2 SYGVNS come from the germline V gene. The CDR3 loop is CASSEARIAFF. CDR3 sequence (DNA): TGTGCCAGCAGTGAGGCTAGGATAGCTTTCTTT. The entire variable domain, with the rest obtained from reference TRBV25-1 and TRBJ1-1, is as follows: EADIYQTPRYLVIGTGKKITLECSQTMGHDKMYWYQQDPGMELHLIHYSYGVNSTEKGDLSSESTVSRIRTEHFPLTLESARPSHTSQYLCASSEARIAFFGQGTRLTVV.

This rearrangement joins TRBV20-1 to TRBJ1-1; 10 bases map to TRBD1. The junction had 2 bases not matched to a gene; V was cut back by 5 bases and J by 2 bases. This CDR3 region has 13 residues. CDR1 is DFQATT and CDR2 is SNEGSKA in the germline V gene (reference sequence). The CDR3 DNA follows: TGCAGTGCTGGGGACAGGGGAAACACTGAAGCTTTCTTT. Translating it yields CSAGDRGNTEAFF.

V usage is TRBV29-1 and J usage is TRBJ1-2; weak D call: TRBD1 (6 bases). Between the trimmed V and J ends, which lost 2 bases and 5 bases, there was a span of 15 bases. Germline CDR1 SQVTM, CDR2 ANQGSEA. This CDR3 is 14 amino acids long. The chain's CDR3 is CSVERGTGLYGYTF. The CDR3 nucleotides are TGCAGCGTTGAAAGGGGTACAGGGTTATATGGCTACACCTTC.

This rearrangement joins TRBV29-1 to TRBJ2-1; a weak D match, TRBD1 (6 bases). With 7 bases removed from V and 5 bases from J, the gap between germline ends came to 15 bases. Germline CDR1 SQVTM, CDR2 ANQGSEA. This CDR3 contains 13 residues. The CDR3 is CSGSGHLNNEQFF. The CDR3 nucleotides read TGCAGCGGATCGGGACACCTTAACAATGAGCAGTTCTTC.

This chain links TRBV12-3 or TRBV12-4 with TRBJ1-6, with 8 bases fitting TRBD1. The CDR3 is 11 amino acids. Germline trimming cut 5 bases from V and 17 bases from J; bases unmatched to any gene: 5. The CDR3: CASSLQGDFHF. CDR3 in DNA: TGTGCCAGCAGTCTACAGGGGGATTTCCACTTT.

The rearrangement joins TRBV7-6 to TRBJ2-6, with D possibly matching TRBD2 (5 bases). CDR1 is SGHVS, CDR2 FNYEAQ, per germline. V was pared by 1 base and J by 0 bases, with 10 bases between. The CDR3 is made up of 17 amino acids. CDR3 bases: TGTGCCAGCAGCTTAGAGGGAGTTTCCTCTGGGGCCAACGTCCTGACTTTC. Protein product: CASSLEGVSSGANVLTF.